Below are 31 T cell receptor beta chains sequenced from a single sample in a study of CD8+ T cells in alopecia areata. The treatment: oral pan-JAK inhibitor, 5-10 mg twice daily. cDNA serving as the sequencing template came from extracted, reverse transcribed RNA. Assay used: immunoSEQ multiplex PCR; TCRdb lists only in-frame clones, some missing. This sample yields 200,000 to 250,000 clones, of which under 60% are seen a single time; 1.5% to 2% belongs to the top ten. The sequences come from CD4+ T cells sorted from blood, collected at week 4, from a patient treated with tofacitinib. The receptors here all came from a human donor with alopecia areata.

This rearrangement joins TRBV29-1 to TRBJ2-3, with 10 nucleotides matching TRBD1. This CDR3 spans 13 amino acids. V lost 7 bases, J lost 5 bases, and 6 bases stayed unmatched. Germline CDR1 and CDR2: SQVTM and ANQGSEA. The CDR3 nucleotides read TGCAGCGCGGGACAGGGGATTGGAGATACGCAGTATTTT. Amino acid sequence: CSAGQGIGDTQYF.

In its sample, this clone was seen a few times. The chain employs TRBV9 and TRBJ2-2; 7 nucleotides match TRBD1. CDR3 length: 14 residues. The germline gives CDR1 SGDLS, CDR2 YYNGEE. V shed 1 base, J shed 4 bases, and the junction held 1 base outside the gene matches. In DNA form, the CDR3 reads TGTGCCAGCAGCGTACAGGGGGTCACCGGGGAGCTGTTTTTT. Protein sequence: CASSVQGVTGELFF. The variable domain in full, with the rest retrieved from reference TRBV9 and TRBJ2-2, is DSGVTQTPKHLITATGQRVTLRCSPRSGDLSVYWYQQSLDQGLQFLIQYYNGEERAKGNILERFSAQQFPDLHSELNLSSLELGDSALYFCASSVQGVTGELFFGEGSRLTVL.

This clone has a single count. The chain recombines TRBV25-1 with TRBJ2-5; TRBD2 matches 16 bases. V trimming: 6 bases; J trimming: 10 bases; junction bases outside the gene matches: 5. The germline V gene has CDR1 MGHDK and CDR2 SYGVNS. CDR3 length equals 14 residues. The CDR3 loop reads CASRGTSGGDYQYF. In DNA form, the CDR3 reads TGTGCCAGCAGGGGGACTAGCGGGGGGGATTACCAGTACTTC.

This clone was detected only once. The chain uses TRBV5-1 and TRBJ2-5; D unresolved. This CDR3 spans 13 amino acids. Per germline, CDR1 SGHRS and CDR2 YFSETQ. V was trimmed by 3 bases and J by 1 base, leaving 7 bases between them. The CDR3 DNA reads TGCGCCAGCAGCTCCACGGTCCAAGAGACCCAGTACTTC. This translates into CASSSTVQETQYF. The entire variable domain, with the rest obtained from reference TRBV5-1 and TRBJ2-5, is as follows: KAGVTQTPRYLIKTRGQQVTLSCSPISGHRSVSWYQQTPGQGLQFLFEYFSETQRNKGNFPGRFSGRQFSNSRSEMNVSTLELGDSALYLCASSSTVQETQYFGPGTRLLVL.

The genes are TRBV4-1 and TRBJ1-6; a possible D gene is TRBD1 (6 bases). The germline V and J ends were trimmed by 6 bases and 4 bases, with 16 bases remaining between them. The CDR3 runs to 16 residues. Looked up from germline, CDR1 is MGHRA and CDR2 is YSYEKL. CDR3 protein: CASRLGGTTYNSPLHF. The CDR3 bases are TGCGCCAGCAGGTTAGGGGGGACTACTTATAATTCACCCCTCCACTTT.

As regards this clone: A junction boundary mismatches the germline segment, possibly from a read error. The chain combines TRBV30 with TRBJ2-3; D possibly corresponds to TRBD1 (6 bases). Germline CDR1 reads GTSNPN; CDR2 reads SVGIG (reference sequence). The CDR3 loop spans 13 amino acids. DNA of the CDR3: TGTGCCAGGAGGTACAGGGGCACAGATACGCAGTATTTT. Protein: CARRYRGTDTQYF. Drawing the rest from reference TRBV30 and TRBJ2-3, the complete variable domain is SQTIHQWPATLVQPVGSPLSLECTVEGTSNPNLYWYRQAAGRGLQLLFYSVGIGQISSEVPQNLSASRPQDRQFILSSKKLLLSDSGFYLCARRYRGTDTQYFGPGTRLTVL.

V is TRBV20-1 and J is TRBJ2-3; 9 positions agree with TRBD2. The CDR3 runs to 11 residues. Germline trimming cut 5 bases from V and 9 bases from J; bases unmatched to any gene: 3. Germline V CDR1 and CDR2: DFQATT, SNEGSKA (reference sequence). CDR3 nucleotide sequence: TGCAGTGCTCGGACTAGCGAGACGCAGTATTTT. As protein: CSARTSETQYF.

This rearrangement joins TRBV25-1 to TRBJ2-3; D gene uncertain. CDR1 MGHDK and CDR2 SYGVNS come from the germline V gene. V lost 6 bases, J lost 5 bases, and 6 bases lay in between. CDR3 size: 11 residues. The CDR3 DNA reads as TGTGCCAGCAGATCTCAAGATACGCAGTATTTT. It encodes CASRSQDTQYF.

The chain uses TRBV7-2 and TRBJ2-1; TRBD1 matches at 7 bases. The V and J ends lost 1 base and 6 bases, in that order; junction bases with no gene match: 6. CDR1 and CDR2 from the germline V gene are SGHTA and FQGNSA. CDR3 length equals 15 residues. The chain's CDR3 is CASSLGGSGGNEQFF. The CDR3 bases are TGTGCCAGCAGCTTAGGAGGGTCAGGGGGCAATGAGCAGTTCTTC.

This clone was picked up a small number of times. CDR3 residues: CASSFEFSGANVLTF. Written as DNA, the CDR3 is TGTGCCAGCAGCTTCGAATTCTCTGGGGCCAACGTCCTGACTTTC. The V call is TRBV7-9, the J call TRBJ2-6; the D is unclear. Germline-derived CDR1 and CDR2 are SEHNR and FQNEAQ (reference sequence). Trimming shortened V by 3 bases and J by 0 bases, and 6 bases separated the two germline ends. The CDR3 runs to 15 residues. Combining the CDR3 with reference TRBV7-9 and TRBJ2-6 gives the whole variable domain DTGVSQNPRHKITKRGQNVTFRCDPISEHNRLYWYRQTLGQGPEFLTYFQNEAQLEKSRLLSDRFSAERPKGSFSTLEIQRTEQGDSAMYLCASSFEFSGANVLTFGAGSRLTVL.

The chain employs TRBV14 and TRBJ2-3, with D perhaps given as TRBD1 or TRBD2 (6 bases each). CDR1 and CDR2 (germline): SGHDN, FVKESK. The CDR3 consists of 14 residues. The V end lost 1 base, the J end lost 4 bases, and 9 bases lay between the germline ends. CDR3 loop: CASSQAGAADTQYF. DNA for the CDR3: TGTGCCAGCAGCCAAGCGGGGGCCGCAGATACGCAGTATTTT.

The chain carries TRBV6-5 and TRBJ2-2; D is unclear. The CDR3 sequence is 16 residues long. Looked up from germline, CDR1 is MNHEY and CDR2 is SVGAGI. V shed 2 bases and J shed 6 bases, with 16 bases lying between them. The CDR3 reads CASSYGPSVAAGELFF. CDR3 sequence (DNA): TGTGCCAGCAGTTACGGGCCAAGCGTTGCCGCCGGGGAGCTGTTTTTT.

This clone has only a few counts. This CDR3 is CAWSTTSWNNEQFF. The DNA of the CDR3 is TGTGCCTGGAGTACGACTAGCTGGAACAATGAGCAGTTCTTC. The rearrangement links TRBV30 to TRBJ2-1; 7 nucleotides agree with TRBD2. Per germline, CDR1 GTSNPN and CDR2 SVGIG (reference sequence). With V trimmed by 2 bases and J by 5 bases, 6 bases remained unmatched. The CDR3 extends over 14 amino acids.

The CDR3 here is CSVLKVGVTEAFF. The CDR3 region has the DNA TGCAGCGTTCTCAAGGTCGGGGTCACTGAAGCTTTCTTT. The chain joins TRBV29-1 to TRBJ1-1; D unresolved. V lost 5 bases, J lost 4 bases, and 14 bases lay in between. CDR1 is SQVTM, CDR2 ANQGSEA, per germline. The CDR3 length is 13 residues.

Details on this clone: Other DNA sequences in the same sample also yield this CDR3. V usage is TRBV7-9 and J usage is TRBJ2-7, with 8 bases matching TRBD1. This CDR3 comprises 14 residues. Germline trimming cut 5 bases from V and 1 base from J; bases unmatched to any gene: 4. CDR1 is SEHNR, CDR2 FQNEAQ, per germline (reference sequence). The CDR3 DNA reads TGTGCCAGCAGCCCCGGGACAGGATCCTACGAGCAGTACTTC. It is translated as CASSPGTGSYEQYF. The full variable domain, rest sourced from reference TRBV7-9 and TRBJ2-7, is DTGVSQNPRHKITKRGQNVTFRCDPISEHNRLYWYRQTLGQGPEFLTYFQNEAQLEKSRLLSDRFSAERPKGSFSTLEIQRTEQGDSAMYLCASSPGTGSYEQYFGPGTRLTVT.

The J gene is TRBJ2-7, the V gene TRBV5-6; D remains unclear. Germline V gene sequence: CDR1 SGHDT, CDR2 YYEEEE. V was cut by 1 base and J by 0 bases, with 11 bases left in between. This CDR3 has 15 amino acids. The CDR3 region has the DNA TGTGCCAGCAGCTTGCGGCTCCTCCACTCCTACGAGCAGTACTTC. Amino acids: CASSLRLLHSYEQYF.

Many counts were recorded for this clone. The V call is TRBV27, the J call TRBJ1-2; 10 bases fit TRBD1. Germline V gene lookup returns CDR1 MNHEY and CDR2 SMNVEV (reference sequence). The CDR3 is made up of 16 amino acids. V dropped 5 bases and J dropped 6; count of bases not matched to a gene: 12. The CDR3 nucleotides are TGTGCCAGCAGTCCAACCGACAGGGGGCCTTGGAATGGCTACACCTTC. As protein: CASSPTDRGPWNGYTF.

This clone was counted only a few times. The rearrangement links TRBV6-5 to TRBJ2-2, with TRBD1 matching 12 bases. CDR1 is MNHEY, CDR2 SVGAGI, per germline. V gave up 4 bases and J gave up 6 bases; unmatched junction bases: 3. The CDR3 totals 15 residues. The CDR3 sequence is CASSWDRGQAGELFF. In DNA, the CDR3 is TGTGCCAGCAGTTGGGACAGGGGGCAGGCCGGGGAGCTGTTTTTT.

This clone was counted many times. The rearrangement links TRBV7-3 to TRBJ2-1; D remains ambiguous. The CDR3 contains 13 residues. Germline CDR1 SGHTA, CDR2 FQGTGA. The V and J ends lost 3 bases and 4 bases respectively, with 7 bases between them. The CDR3 sequence is CASSLGIYNEQFF. The CDR3 DNA sequence: TGTGCCAGCAGCTTGGGCATTTACAATGAGCAGTTCTTC.

The J gene is TRBJ1-1, the V gene TRBV29-1; D may be TRBD1 (6 bases). The CDR3 is 13 amino acids. Germline V gene lookup returns CDR1 SQVTM and CDR2 ANQGSEA. Between the trimmed V and J ends, which lost 1 base and 10 bases, there was a span of 16 bases. CDR3 in DNA: TGCAGCGTTGAAGGGCAGGGGATTTCGATAGCTTTCTTT. Its protein is CSVEGQGISIAFF.

V and J are TRBV10-3 and TRBJ1-5; tentatively, D is TRBD1 (5 bases). In germline, CDR1 is ENHRY, CDR2 SYGVKD. The CDR3 covers 14 residues. V was cut by 4 bases and J by 4 bases, with 11 bases left in between. The CDR3 here is CAISASRDNQPQHF. The CDR3, as DNA: TGTGCCATCAGTGCATCCAGGGATAATCAGCCCCAGCATTTT.

The J gene is TRBJ2-7, the V gene TRBV2, with D unclear. Trimming removed 4 bases from V and 5 bases from J, with 12 bases in between. Germline V gene sequence: CDR1 SNHLY, CDR2 FYNNEI. The CDR3 runs to 13 residues. CDR3 nucleotide sequence: TGTGCCAGCAGTGCATCGATCGGTAACGAGCAGTACTTC. Encoded protein: CASSASIGNEQYF.

The chain carries TRBV30 and TRBJ1-2, with D uncertain. Per the germline V gene, CDR1 is GTSNPN and CDR2 is SVGIG (reference sequence). The CDR3 loop spans 11 amino acids. V lost 5 bases, J lost 2 bases, and 6 bases lay in between. This chain's CDR3 is CAWLVNYGYTF. CDR3 DNA: TGTGCCTGGTTAGTCAACTATGGCTACACCTTC.

This clone has ten or more counts. This rearrangement joins TRBV7-8 to TRBJ2-1; the D gene is possibly TRBD1 (5 bases). Trimming left V 5 bases short and J 4 bases short, with 9 bases between. This CDR3 has 13 residues. Germline assignment: CDR1 SGHVS and CDR2 FQNEAQ. In nucleotides, the CDR3 is TGTGCCAGCAGCCTGGGGCTATACAATGAGCAGTTCTTC. Translation: CASSLGLYNEQFF. Using reference TRBV7-8 and TRBJ2-1 for the parts outside the CDR3, the full variable domain is GAGVSQSPRYKVAKRGQDVALRCDPISGHVSLFWYQQALGQGPEFLTYFQNEAQLDKSGLPSDRFFAERPEGSVSTLKIQRTQQEDSAVYLCASSLGLYNEQFFGPGTRLTVL.

This chain links TRBV30 with TRBJ1-2; TRBD1 matches 9 bases. V shed 7 bases and J 7 bases; nucleotides not matched to a gene: 10. Germline assignment: CDR1 GTSNPN and CDR2 SVGIG (reference sequence). The CDR3 totals 13 residues. CDR3 region: CASKAQGAGGYTF. The DNA of the CDR3 is TGTGCCTCAAAAGCACAGGGGGCAGGTGGCTACACCTTC.

This clone has just a few counts. V usage is TRBV2 and J usage is TRBJ2-7; 7 nucleotides agree with TRBD1. The germline CDR1 and CDR2 sequences are SNHLY and FYNNEI. Trimming cost V 9 bases and J 1 base; bases outside gene matches: 6. This CDR3 has 13 residues. CDR3 DNA: TGTGCCAGTTCGGACAGGCTATCCTACGAGCAGTACTTC. It codes for CASSDRLSYEQYF. Drawing the rest from reference TRBV2 and TRBJ2-7, the complete variable domain is EPEVTQTPSHQVTQMGQEVILRCVPISNHLYFYWYRQILGQKVEFLVSFYNNEISEKSEIFDDQFSVERPDGSNFTLKIRSTKLEDSAMYFCASSDRLSYEQYFGPGTRLTVT.

This chain joins TRBV6-6 and TRBJ2-1; TRBD2 aligns across 12 bases. Germline CDR1 is MNHNY and CDR2 is SVGAGI (reference sequence). This CDR3 contains 15 residues. V shed 4 bases and J 6 bases; nucleotides not matched to a gene: 4. As DNA, the CDR3 is TGTGCCAGCAGTTCTAGCGGGGGGGCCAGCAATGAGCAGTTCTTC. Translating it yields CASSSSGGASNEQFF.

This clone was observed a handful of times. In DNA form, the CDR3 reads TGCGCCAGCAGCCGACCCAATCGGACAGTCAACTACCAAGAGACCCAGTACTTC. It encodes CASSRPNRTVNYQETQYF. The chain employs TRBV5-1 and TRBJ2-5; D may be TRBD1 (6 bases). The germline V gene has CDR1 SGHRS and CDR2 YFSETQ. Trimming stripped 4 bases from V and 0 bases from J, with 22 bases between. The CDR3 extends over 18 amino acids.

This chain connects TRBV6-5 to TRBJ1-4; maybe TRBD1 (5 bases). Germline values: CDR1 MNHEY, CDR2 SVGAGI. The CDR3 totals 13 residues. V dropped 6 bases and J dropped 7 bases, with 12 bases sitting between them. The CDR3 DNA reads TGTGCCAGCAGGCAGGGAAACTTTGAAAAACTGTTTTTT. Its translation: CASRQGNFEKLFF.

This clone was counted once. The chain combines TRBV30 with TRBJ2-1, with D possibly being TRBD2 (7 bases). V was pared by 3 bases and J by 1 base, with 19 bases between. The CDR3 spans 17 residues. Germline V gives CDR1 GTSNPN, CDR2 SVGIG (reference sequence). The CDR3 loop is CAWSSRGGTNSYNEQFF. The CDR3 DNA is TGTGCCTGGAGCTCGAGGGGGGGAACTAATTCCTACAATGAGCAGTTCTTC.

Only a few counts were recorded for this clone. V is TRBV5-6 and J is TRBJ1-2; 7 bases map to TRBD1. Germline CDR1 SGHDT, CDR2 YYEEEE. V shed 4 bases and J 7 bases; nucleotides not matched to a gene: 7. CDR3 length: 13 amino acids. The CDR3 coding sequence is TGTGCCAGCAGCCATGACAGGGTCACTGGCTACACCTTC. Its protein product is CASSHDRVTGYTF.